A single sample is the source of the 20 T cell receptor beta chains below, sequenced in a study of T-cell memory formation after mild COVID-19. TCRdb itself ran the 5' RACE reads through MiXCR, one entry per CDR3 protein. Of 100,000 to 120,000 distinct CDR3 sequences in the sample, 18% were seen once. The sequenced sample consisted of PBMCs or a T cell subset sorted from them (not recorded which). The receptors were gathered from a man aged 18-30 years who had mild COVID-19 (a few samples of this study predate the infection). Cell type and time point are not known.

This chain links TRBV29-1 with TRBJ1-1; D unclear. This CDR3 contains 13 residues. Germline-derived CDR1 and CDR2 are SQVTM and ANQGSEA. Trimming removed 5 bases at V and 1 base at J, with 11 bases between. CDR3 sequence: CSVIRRQNTEAFF. The CDR3 DNA reads TGCAGCGTTATCAGGCGACAGAACACTGAAGCTTTCTTT.

This rearrangement joins TRBV5-1 to TRBJ1-2; D perhaps matches TRBD1 (6 bases). Germline lookup yields CDR1 SGHRS and CDR2 YFSETQ. The CDR3 extends over 15 amino acids. V was clipped by 1 base and J by 1 base, with 11 bases between them. Written as DNA, the CDR3 is TGCGCCAGCAGCTTGTCGGGCAGGGGTAACTATGGCTACACCTTC. Encoded protein: CASSLSGRGNYGYTF. The whole variable domain, remainder taken from reference TRBV5-1 and TRBJ1-2, is KAGVTQTPRYLIKTRGQQVTLSCSPISGHRSVSWYQQTPGQGLQFLFEYFSETQRNKGNFPGRFSGRQFSNSRSEMNVSTLELGDSALYLCASSLSGRGNYGYTFGSGTRLTVV.

This clonotype turned up a few times. The chain employs TRBV7-2 and TRBJ2-5, with D maybe TRBD2 (5 bases). Trimming pared 6 bases from V and 9 bases from J, leaving 17 bases between. This CDR3 spans 13 amino acids. The germline V gene has CDR1 SGHTA and CDR2 FQGNSA. The CDR3 protein is CASSLAQTGSQYF. CDR3 sequence (DNA): TGTGCCAGCAGTCTAGCTCAAACGGGGTCCCAGTACTTC.

This clonotype was recorded a few times. The CDR3 loop reads CASSPLPSGGANEQFF. The CDR3 nucleotides read TGTGCCAGCTCACCACTGCCGAGCGGGGGGGCGAATGAGCAGTTCTTC. V gene TRBV18 combines with J gene TRBJ2-1, with 10 bases fitting TRBD2. This CDR3 comprises 16 residues. In germline, CDR1 is KGHSH, CDR2 LQKENI. V lost 1 base and J lost 7; bases outside the gene matches: 7.

The sample holds a few counts of this clonotype. The V call is TRBV11-2, the J call TRBJ2-3, with unresolved D. V was cut by 2 bases and J by 6 bases, with 6 bases left in between. From germline, CDR1 is SGHAT and CDR2 FQNNGV. The CDR3 length is 12 residues. Here the CDR3 reads CASSLWADTQYF. DNA of the CDR3: TGTGCCAGCAGCTTATGGGCCGATACGCAGTATTTT.

This clonotype has only a few counts. The gene calls are TRBV20-1 and TRBJ1-2; possibly TRBD1 for D (5 bases). V lost 6 bases, J lost 4 bases, and 15 bases lay in between. The CDR3 totals 13 residues. Germline loops: CDR1 DFQATT, CDR2 SNEGSKA (reference sequence). CDR3 nucleotide sequence: TGCAGTGCCACGGGGGAGCCAGGCTATGGCTACACCTTC. It codes for CSATGEPGYGYTF.

This clonotype has only a few counts. The chain combines TRBV19 with TRBJ2-5, with TRBD2 identical over 11 bases. V gave up 6 bases and J gave up 2 bases; unmatched junction bases: 5. From germline, CDR1 is LNHDA and CDR2 SQIVND (reference sequence). The CDR3 totals 15 residues. The CDR3 loop is CASRRLAGRQETQYF. The CDR3 nucleotides are TGTGCCAGTAGACGACTAGCGGGGAGGCAAGAGACCCAGTACTTC.

This clonotype has more than one count but fewer than ten. The chain employs TRBV7-9 and TRBJ2-1; D perhaps matches TRBD2 (6 bases). CDR3 size: 13 residues. Germline-derived CDR1 and CDR2 are SEHNR and FQNEAQ (reference sequence). Trimming cost V 5 bases and J 8 bases, with 13 bases left between them. Written as DNA, the CDR3 is TGTGCCAGCAGCGCCATGGGGGGACATGAGCAGTTCTTC. Protein: CASSAMGGHEQFF.

This clonotype was picked up a small number of times. V is TRBV6-2 or TRBV6-3 and J is TRBJ1-5; 9 bases agree with TRBD1. This CDR3 is 15 amino acids long. The trim removed 4 bases at V and 4 bases at J, leaving 5 bases unmatched. The germline V gene has CDR1 MNHEY and CDR2 SVGEGT. CDR3 DNA: TGTGCCAGCAGTTCCTATGGGACAGGGAATCAGCCCCAGCATTTT. This codes for CASSSYGTGNQPQHF.

There are many counts of this clonotype. The genes are TRBV5-6 and TRBJ2-2; 7 nucleotides agree with TRBD1. Trimming cost V 4 bases and J 5 bases; bases outside gene matches: 8. CDR3 size: 15 residues. Germline values: CDR1 SGHDT, CDR2 YYEEEE. CDR3 bases: TGTGCCAGCAGCCAATGGGACAGACATACCGGGGAGCTGTTTTTT. This gives the protein CASSQWDRHTGELFF.

This clonotype was seen repeatedly, ten times or more. The CDR3 sequence is CASSLARDYEQYF. DNA for the CDR3: TGTGCCAGCAGCTTAGCCAGAGACTACGAGCAGTACTTC. This chain connects TRBV7-2 to TRBJ2-7; D is unresolved. Trimming stripped 0 bases from V and 3 bases from J, with 6 bases between. The CDR3 sequence is 13 residues long. CDR1 and CDR2 (germline): SGHTA, FQGNSA.

The rearrangement joins TRBV6-5 to TRBJ2-5, with D possibly TRBD1 on 5 matching bases. Germline V gene data show CDR1 as MNHEY and CDR2 as SVGAGI. This CDR3 has 13 residues. V was pared by 10 bases and J by 5 bases, with 17 bases between. In nucleotides, the CDR3 is TGTGCCAAAAAAAAGACAGCTGCGGAGACCCAGTACTTC. This gives the protein CAKKKTAAETQYF.

The chain couples TRBV29-1 to TRBJ1-1; 8 bases agree with TRBD1. The CDR3 spans 13 residues. V lost 8 bases and J lost 1; bases outside the gene matches: 6. The germline V gene encodes CDR1 SQVTM and CDR2 ANQGSEA. CDR3 sequence reads: CSTHRGTNTEAFF. The CDR3 DNA is TGCAGCACACACAGGGGGACGAACACTGAAGCTTTCTTT.

This clonotype was detected a few times. The chain's CDR3 is CASKRVTALETQYF. The CDR3 DNA reads TGTGCCAGTAAACGAGTGACGGCCCTGGAGACCCAGTACTTC. This chain connects TRBV7-9 to TRBJ2-5; no clear D gene. Per germline, CDR1 SEHNR and CDR2 FQNEAQ (reference sequence). V was pared by 9 bases and J by 5 bases, with 19 bases between. This CDR3 is built from 14 residues.

This chain joins TRBV7-2 and TRBJ2-3, with D unresolved. Germline V gene sequence: CDR1 SGHTA, CDR2 FQGNSA. The CDR3 extends over 14 amino acids. V lost 5 bases, J lost 6 bases, and 15 bases lay in between. The CDR3 region has the DNA TGTGCCAGCAGCCTCTATACTCTAAGGGATACGCAGTATTTT. Protein sequence: CASSLYTLRDTQYF.

This chain joins TRBV12-3 or TRBV12-4 and TRBJ2-2, with 7 bases that match TRBD1. The CDR3 length is 13 residues. The J segment lost 6 bases and the V segment lost 6 bases, leaving 4 bases of the junction unmatched. The CDR3 DNA reads TGTGCCAGCAGACCACAGGGGTCCGGGGAGCTGTTTTTT. Residues: CASRPQGSGELFF.

This clonotype was found many times. V gene TRBV7-2 combines with J gene TRBJ1-1; D is ambiguous. Per the germline V gene, CDR1 is SGHTA and CDR2 is FQGNSA. The CDR3 covers 13 residues. Trimming pared 5 bases from V and 0 bases from J, leaving 7 bases between. CDR3 nucleotide sequence: TGTGCCAGCAGCCTAGTAGTGAACACTGAAGCTTTCTTT. Protein product: CASSLVVNTEAFF.

The chain recombines TRBV12-3 or TRBV12-4 with TRBJ2-4, with TRBD1 matching 9 bases. CDR3 length equals 14 residues. After removal of 3 bases from V and 8 bases from J, the junction contained 5 bases not matched to a gene. CDR3 amino acids: CASSFLRQGDIQYF. DNA of the CDR3: TGTGCCAGCAGTTTTTTAAGACAGGGGGACATTCAGTACTTC.

This clonotype was recorded a few times. The chain recombines TRBV12-3 or TRBV12-4 with TRBJ2-3; a weak D match, TRBD2 (6 bases). Trimming took 5 bases from V and 3 from J, leaving 12 bases between them. CDR3 length: 14 residues. The CDR3 spells CASSPLRGTDTQYF. CDR3 nucleotides: TGTGCCAGCAGTCCGCTGCGGGGAACAGATACGCAGTATTTT.

This clonotype was seen only a few times. This chain links TRBV20-1 with TRBJ2-7, with 15 bases lining up with TRBD2. Unmatched junction bases numbered 3, after V lost 5 bases and J lost 4 bases. The germline CDR1 and CDR2 sequences are DFQATT and SNEGSKA (reference sequence). This CDR3 region has 14 residues. The CDR3 DNA reads as TGCAGTGCTGGACTAGCGGGGGGGCAGTACGAGCAGTACTTC. Translation gives CSAGLAGGQYEQYF.